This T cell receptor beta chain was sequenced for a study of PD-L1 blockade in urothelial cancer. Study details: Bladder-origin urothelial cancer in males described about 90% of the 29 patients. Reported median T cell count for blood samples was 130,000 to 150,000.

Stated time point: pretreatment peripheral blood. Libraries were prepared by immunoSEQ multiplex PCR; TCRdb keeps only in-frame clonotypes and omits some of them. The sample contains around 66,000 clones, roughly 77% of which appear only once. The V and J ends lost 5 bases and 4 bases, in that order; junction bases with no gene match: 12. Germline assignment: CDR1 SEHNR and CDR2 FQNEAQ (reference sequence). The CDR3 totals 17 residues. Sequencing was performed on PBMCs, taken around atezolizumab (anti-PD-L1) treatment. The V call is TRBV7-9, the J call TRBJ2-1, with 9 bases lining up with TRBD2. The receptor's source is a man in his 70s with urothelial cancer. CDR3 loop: CASSHRLAGAGYNEQFF. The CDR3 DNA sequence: TGTGCCAGCAGCCACCGTTTAGCGGGAGCCGGGTACAATGAGCAGTTCTTC. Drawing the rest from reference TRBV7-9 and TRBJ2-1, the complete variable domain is DTGVSQNPRHKITKRGQNVTFRCDPISEHNRLYWYRQTLGQGPEFLTYFQNEAQLEKSRLLSDRFSAERPKGSFSTLEIQRTEQGDSAMYLCASSHRLAGAGYNEQFFGPGTRLTVL.